The 27 T cell receptor beta chains below come from one sample, sequenced in a study of OX40 agonist ivuxolimab in advanced cancers. Library generation was performed with the immunoSEQ multiplex PCR assay. This is the immuneACCESS table as TCRdb keeps it, with only in-frame sequences that have V and J called. A part of the clones is gone; compared with another copy, unresolved V genes explain less than half, and the rest is unexplained. The sample has 60,000 to 70,000 clones on record, roughly 85% of them singletons. The ten largest clones take up roughly 1.2% of the sample. Sequenced material: CD4+ or CD8+ T cells sorted from blood, taken in a trial of the OX40 agonist ivuxolimab. The receptors here all came from an adult with an advanced solid tumor such as melanoma, head and neck, liver or kidney cancer.

The V gene is TRBV7-8, the J gene TRBJ2-1; possible D gene TRBD2, 5 bases. With 5 bases removed from V and 1 base from J, the gap between germline ends came to 9 bases. CDR1 and CDR2 (germline): SGHVS, FQNEAQ. There are 14 residues in the CDR3. CDR3 protein: CASSLGSSYNEQFF. CDR3 bases: TGTGCCAGCAGCCTAGGGAGTTCCTACAATGAGCAGTTCTTC. Together with reference TRBV7-8 and TRBJ2-1, the CDR3 gives the full variable domain: GAGVSQSPRYKVAKRGQDVALRCDPISGHVSLFWYQQALGQGPEFLTYFQNEAQLDKSGLPSDRFFAERPEGSVSTLKIQRTQQEDSAVYLCASSLGSSYNEQFFGPGTRLTVL.

This rearrangement joins TRBV5-1 to TRBJ2-7, with D unclear. The V end lost 0 bases, the J end lost 5 bases, and 9 bases lay between the germline ends. From germline, CDR1 is SGHRS and CDR2 YFSETQ. The CDR3 is made up of 13 amino acids. CDR3 DNA: TGCGCCAGCAGCTTGGGGTGGAGCAACGAGCAGTACTTC. Its translation is CASSLGWSNEQYF. The full variable domain, in which reference TRBV5-1 and TRBJ2-7 provide the parts outside the CDR3, is KAGVTQTPRYLIKTRGQQVTLSCSPISGHRSVSWYQQTPGQGLQFLFEYFSETQRNKGNFPGRFSGRQFSNSRSEMNVSTLELGDSALYLCASSLGWSNEQYFGPGTRLTVT.

This clone was recorded only once. J is TRBJ2-7 and V is TRBV2; a weak D match, TRBD1 (6 bases). Trimming shortened V by 7 bases and J by 3 bases, and 13 bases separated the two germline ends. Germline CDR1 is SNHLY and CDR2 is FYNNEI. The CDR3 is made up of 13 amino acids. The CDR3 sequence is CASIRDINYEQYF. The CDR3 DNA follows: TGTGCCAGCATTAGGGACATTAACTACGAGCAGTACTTC.

The chain uses TRBV5-6 and TRBJ2-7; D unclear. Per germline, CDR1 SGHDT and CDR2 YYEEEE. The CDR3 totals 11 residues. V was clipped by 6 bases and J by 3 bases, with 7 bases between them. The CDR3: CASNVHYEQYF. The CDR3 DNA sequence: TGTGCCAGCAACGTACACTACGAGCAGTACTTC.

This clone appeared once. The chain couples TRBV5-1 to TRBJ2-1; weak D call: TRBD2 (6 bases). V was pared by 0 bases and J by 5 bases, with 12 bases between. The germline CDR1 and CDR2 sequences are SGHRS and YFSETQ. The CDR3 is made up of 15 amino acids. The DNA for the CDR3 is TGCGCCAGCAGCTTGGGTCTAGCGACGAACAATGAGCAGTTCTTC. Residues: CASSLGLATNNEQFF.

The CDR3 nucleotides read TGCGCCAGCAGCTTGGTGGCAGGAGGGGACTATGGCTACACCTTC. As protein: CASSLVAGGDYGYTF. The rearrangement joins TRBV5-1 to TRBJ1-2; a possible D gene is TRBD1 (5 bases). CDR1 and CDR2 from the germline V gene are SGHRS and YFSETQ. The CDR3 has 15 amino acids. Trimming stripped 0 bases from V and 3 bases from J, with 12 bases between. Full variable domain (outside the CDR3, taken from reference TRBV5-1 and TRBJ1-2): KAGVTQTPRYLIKTRGQQVTLSCSPISGHRSVSWYQQTPGQGLQFLFEYFSETQRNKGNFPGRFSGRQFSNSRSEMNVSTLELGDSALYLCASSLVAGGDYGYTFGSGTRLTVV.

The V and J genes are TRBV30 and TRBJ2-1, with TRBD2 identical over 9 bases. The CDR3 totals 17 residues. CDR1 and CDR2 (germline): GTSNPN, SVGIG (reference sequence). After removal of 3 bases from V and 6 bases from J, the junction contained 15 bases not matched to a gene. The CDR3 protein is CAWRTRKQAGGRNEQFF. The CDR3 nucleotides are TGTGCCTGGAGAACAAGGAAACAAGCGGGAGGACGCAATGAGCAGTTCTTC.

DNA for the CDR3: TGTGCCAGCAGCTTAGGGACACCGCTCTACAATGAGCAGTTCTTC. Its protein is CASSLGTPLYNEQFF. The gene calls are TRBV7-8 and TRBJ2-1, with a possible D match to TRBD1 (5 bases). The CDR3 runs 15 residues. Per germline, CDR1 SGHVS and CDR2 FQNEAQ. V lost 1 base, J lost 3 bases, and 10 bases lay in between.

This clone occurred a few times. The V and J genes are TRBV27 and TRBJ2-2; weak D call: TRBD2 (5 bases). The germline V gene has CDR1 MNHEY and CDR2 SMNVEV (reference sequence). The V end lost 7 bases, the J end lost 0 bases, and 9 bases lay between the germline ends. The CDR3 is 14 amino acids. The CDR3 nucleotides read TGTGCCAGCATGGCGGGCGCGAACACCGGGGAGCTGTTTTTT. Amino acids: CASMAGANTGELFF.

The chain uses TRBV4-1 and TRBJ2-3; 10 bases fit TRBD2. The germline V gene encodes CDR1 MGHRA and CDR2 YSYEKL. This CDR3 has 18 residues. J lost 0 bases, V lost 1 base, and 7 bases had no gene match. The chain's CDR3 is CASSQGFLAGDSTDTQYF. The DNA of the CDR3 is TGCGCCAGCAGCCAAGGCTTCCTAGCGGGAGATAGCACAGATACGCAGTATTTT.

This clone was picked up a small number of times. The genes are TRBV28 and TRBJ2-1, with 8 bases lining up with TRBD2. Germline CDR1 MDHEN, CDR2 SYDVKM. V lost 5 bases and J lost 4; bases outside the gene matches: 10. The CDR3 sequence is 16 residues long. The CDR3 DNA reads TGTGCCAGCAGTCGAGGTGGACTAGCATTGTACAATGAGCAGTTCTTC. Amino acid sequence: CASSRGGLALYNEQFF.

V is TRBV7-9 and J is TRBJ2-7; 8 positions agree with TRBD2. The CDR3 is 14 amino acids. Germline V lookup: CDR1 SEHNR, CDR2 FQNEAQ (reference sequence). The V segment lost 0 bases and the J segment 6 bases; nucleotides outside the gene matches: 4. Here the CDR3 reads CASSLAREESEQYF. CDR3 bases: TGTGCCAGCAGCTTAGCGCGGGAGGAATCCGAGCAGTACTTC. The complete variable domain, with remaining parts taken from reference TRBV7-9 and TRBJ2-7, reads DTGVSQNPRHKITKRGQNVTFRCDPISEHNRLYWYRQTLGQGPEFLTYFQNEAQLEKSRLLSDRFSAERPKGSFSTLEIQRTEQGDSAMYLCASSLAREESEQYFGPGTRLTVT.

This chain links TRBV5-1 with TRBJ1-1; TRBD1 might be the D (6 bases). The germline V and J ends were trimmed by 0 bases and 2 bases, with 11 bases remaining between them. The CDR3 is 15 amino acids. CDR1 is SGHRS, CDR2 YFSETQ, per germline. CDR3 residues: CASSLEPRGNTEAFF. The DNA of the CDR3 is TGCGCCAGCAGCTTGGAACCCAGGGGAAACACTGAAGCTTTCTTT.

V usage is TRBV5-1 and J usage is TRBJ2-5; TRBD2 matches 8 bases. Germline V gene sequence: CDR1 SGHRS, CDR2 YFSETQ. This CDR3 has 14 residues. The trim removed 4 bases at V and 3 bases at J, leaving 5 bases unmatched. CDR3 region: CASSQRGIEETQYF. DNA for the CDR3: TGCGCCAGCAGCCAGCGGGGGATCGAAGAGACCCAGTACTTC.

The J gene is TRBJ2-1, the V gene TRBV6-1; 14 nucleotides line up with TRBD2. Germline V gene lookup returns CDR1 MNHNS and CDR2 SASEGT. With 4 bases clipped from V and 8 bases from J, the junction kept 1 base outside the gene matches. The CDR3 is 14 amino acids. The CDR3 bases are TGTGCCAGCAGTGGACTAGCGGGAGGGGATGAGCAGTTCTTC. Its protein product is CASSGLAGGDEQFF.

The V gene is TRBV23-1, the J gene TRBJ2-1, with 7 bases fitting TRBD2. TRBV23-1 is filed as an ORF, its function uncertain. V lost 4 bases, J lost 4 bases, and 7 bases stayed unmatched. The CDR3 is 15 amino acids. The CDR3 here is CASSLKRGRYNEQFF. Here the CDR3 DNA reads TGCGCCAGCAGTCTGAAGCGGGGCCGATACAATGAGCAGTTCTTC.

The V gene is TRBV5-1, the J gene TRBJ2-7; D unresolved. The CDR3 spans 14 residues. Germline CDR1 reads SGHRS; CDR2 reads YFSETQ. V lost 3 bases to trimming and J lost 7 bases, with 17 bases between them. Here the CDR3 reads CASSSGPSQKEQYF. The CDR3 DNA reads as TGCGCCAGCAGCTCCGGGCCCTCTCAGAAAGAGCAGTACTTC.

The V call is TRBV28, the J call TRBJ1-2; 8 nucleotides align to TRBD1. CDR3 size: 14 residues. V gave up 5 bases and J gave up 8 bases; unmatched junction bases: 10. Germline CDR1 MDHEN, CDR2 SYDVKM. The CDR3 here is CASSPHQGAQGYTF. CDR3 DNA: TGTGCCAGCAGTCCTCACCAGGGGGCGCAAGGCTACACCTTC.

The rearrangement links TRBV11-2 to TRBJ2-4; D call uncertain. The CDR3 has 14 residues. Germline CDR1 and CDR2: SGHAT and FQNNGV. The V end was cut by 0 bases, the J end by 2 bases, with 5 bases between. The CDR3 is CASSLDRSKNIQYF. CDR3 in DNA: TGTGCCAGCAGCTTAGACAGATCCAAAAACATTCAGTACTTC.

A remark on this clone: Additional DNA sequences in this sample encode the identical CDR3. The gene calls are TRBV5-1 and TRBJ2-1; no firm D call. Germline CDR1 is SGHRS and CDR2 is YFSETQ. The CDR3 has 13 amino acids. V was pared by 0 bases and J by 6 bases, with 7 bases between. The chain's CDR3 is CASSLGGSNEQFF. As DNA, the CDR3 is TGCGCCAGCAGCTTGGGTGGTAGCAATGAGCAGTTCTTC.

This clone has a single count. This chain joins TRBV27 and TRBJ2-3, with no clear D. CDR1 is MNHEY and CDR2 is SMNVEV in the germline V gene (reference sequence). CDR3 length: 12 residues. V dropped 8 bases and J dropped 6 bases, with 12 bases sitting between them. The CDR3 bases are TGTGCCAGCCAAACCCCCGGCGATACGCAGTATTTT. This sequence encodes CASQTPGDTQYF.

The chain employs TRBV4-1 and TRBJ2-3; the D is unclear. CDR1 MGHRA and CDR2 YSYEKL come from the germline V gene. The germline V and J ends were trimmed by 2 bases and 4 bases, with 16 bases remaining between them. The CDR3 is 16 amino acids. The CDR3 nucleotides are TGCGCCAGCAGCCAATCATGGGCCCAGAGAGCAGATACGCAGTATTTT. It yields the protein CASSQSWAQRADTQYF.

The J gene is TRBJ2-1, the V gene TRBV7-3, with no clear D. Germline V gene lookup returns CDR1 SGHTA and CDR2 FQGTGA. The CDR3 extends over 11 amino acids. The ends were cut back, 5 bases at V and 9 bases at J, with 8 bases in the middle. For the CDR3, the DNA is TGTGCCAGCAGCCCGGGTAGTGAGCAGTTCTTC. This codes for CASSPGSEQFF.

This clone was seen once. The chain couples TRBV29-1 to TRBJ1-2; D unclear. CDR1 and CDR2 from the germline V gene are SQVTM and ANQGSEA. Between the trimmed V and J ends, which lost 4 bases and 7 bases, there was a span of 13 bases. CDR3 size: 12 residues. This chain's CDR3 is CSVGAESTGYTF. The CDR3 nucleotides are TGCAGCGTTGGGGCAGAATCTACTGGCTACACCTTC.

This chain connects TRBV6-6 to TRBJ1-5; D not certain. Germline V gene lookup returns CDR1 MNHNY and CDR2 SVGAGI (reference sequence). The V gene lost 0 bases and the J gene lost 11 bases, with 14 bases spanning the gap. The CDR3 runs to 14 residues. The CDR3 is CASSYSDQSASQHF. The CDR3 DNA is TGTGCCAGCAGTTACTCGGACCAATCCGCATCCCAGCATTTT.

The chain couples TRBV18 to TRBJ1-5; weak D call: TRBD1 (6 bases). The CDR3 is made up of 16 amino acids. Germline V gene lookup returns CDR1 KGHSH and CDR2 LQKENI. V lost 2 bases, J lost 4 bases, and 15 bases lay in between. The CDR3 is CASSPEMTGLNQPQHF. CDR3 nucleotide sequence: TGTGCCAGCTCACCAGAAATGACAGGCCTTAATCAGCCCCAGCATTTT.

The chain links TRBV6-6 to TRBJ2-1; 10 bases align to TRBD2. The CDR3 totals 15 residues. V was pared by 2 bases and J by 7 bases, with 5 bases of the junction left unmatched. In germline, CDR1 is MNHNY, CDR2 SVGAGI (reference sequence). The CDR3 spells CASSYRTSGTNEQFF. CDR3 coding DNA: TGTGCCAGCAGTTACAGGACTAGCGGCACTAATGAGCAGTTCTTC.